A selection of T cell receptor beta chains follows, all from one sample in a study of identical twins. MiXCR, run by TCRdb on the 5' RACE reads, gives a single entry per CDR3 protein. The sample shows hundreds of thousands of distinct CDR3 sequences, around 7.5% of them seen only once. A further study also used this sample, focusing on yellow fever vaccine responses in identical twins.

The sequencing sample was made of PBMCs. These receptors all stem from a woman younger than 35 in good health. Each CDR3 is given with its conserved first and last residue. The D gene is left open where the match is weak. Clone size is shown for a subset of rows, as once, few, many or a class of expanded clone.

CASSSQGTEQFF,TGTGCCAGCAGCTCACAGGGGACCGAGCAGTTCTTC,TRBD1,TRBV25-1,TRBJ2-1,few
CASSQDDRGVGYGYTF,TGCGCCAGCAGCCAAGATGACAGGGGAGTAGGCTATGGCTACACCTTC,TRBD1,TRBV4-1,TRBJ1-2,many
CASSQPTADRKGEQFF,TGCGCCAGCAGCCAACCTACGGCGGACCGAAAGGGTGAGCAGTTCTTC,NA,TRBV4-1,TRBJ2-1,few
CASSLDRGVYGYTF,TGTGCCAGCAGCCTCGACAGGGGAGTGTATGGCTACACCTTC,TRBD1,TRBV5-6,TRBJ1-2,many
CATRVSGRSDEQFF,TGTGCCACCAGAGTCAGCGGGAGGAGTGATGAGCAGTTCTTC,TRBD2,TRBV24-1,TRBJ2-1,NA
CASSLEAGEEGETQYF,TGTGCCAGCAGCTTGGAGGCGGGAGAGGAGGGAGAGACCCAGTACTTC,TRBD2,TRBV5-6,TRBJ2-5,NA
CATRQASNTGELFF,TGTGCCACCCGACAGGCCTCGAACACCGGGGAGCTGTTTTTT,NA,TRBV6-1,TRBJ2-2,few
CASRDRESSYNSPLHF,TGTGCCAGCAGGGACAGGGAGAGCTCCTATAATTCACCCCTCCACTTT,TRBD1,TRBV12-3/TRBV12-4,TRBJ1-6,few
CASRRRMNTEAFF,TGTGCCAGCCGTCGCCGGATGAACACTGAAGCTTTCTTT,NA,TRBV12-3/TRBV12-4,TRBJ1-1,NA
CATSRGTHNEQFF,TGTGCCACCAGTCGAGGGACCCACAATGAGCAGTTCTTC,NA,TRBV24-1,TRBJ2-1,NA
CASSHSGGGINTDTQYF,TGTGCCAGCAGTCATAGCGGGGGGGGGATCAACACAGATACGCAGTATTTT,TRBD2,TRBV12-3/TRBV12-4,TRBJ2-3,few
CSARRPNTEAFF,TGCAGTGCCAGACGTCCGAACACTGAAGCTTTCTTT,NA,TRBV20-1,TRBJ1-1,many
CASSLGSFQGVGEQYF,TGTGCCAGCAGCTTAGGGTCTTTCCAGGGAGTAGGCGAGCAGTACTTC,NA,TRBV7-8,TRBJ2-7,few
CASSLAEVLDTQYF,TGTGCCAGCAGCCTAGCGGAAGTACTAGATACGCAGTATTTT,TRBD2,TRBV11-2,TRBJ2-3,few
CASSYNGVSTDTQYF,TGTGCCAGCAGTTACAATGGGGTTAGCACAGATACGCAGTATTTT,NA,TRBV6-5,TRBJ2-3,NA
CASSGSSGSSYNEQFF,TGTGCCAGCAGCGGATCTAGCGGGAGCTCCTACAATGAGCAGTTCTTC,TRBD2,TRBV3-1,TRBJ2-1,NA
CASSLTETGLIFYEQYF,TGTGCCAGCAGCTTGACAGAGACAGGGTTGATTTTTTACGAGCAGTACTTC,TRBD1,TRBV5-5,TRBJ2-7,NA
CSASGHRETQYF,TGCAGTGCTAGTGGGCATCGGGAGACCCAGTACTTC,NA,TRBV20-1,TRBJ2-5,NA
CASSQGGTSGNTIYF,TGTGCCAGCAGCCAAGGGGGCACGTCTGGAAACACCATATATTTT,TRBD1,TRBV11-3,TRBJ1-3,NA
CASSEGSGTGAPTDTQYF,TGTGCCAGCAGTGAAGGTTCCGGGACAGGCGCCCCCACAGATACGCAGTATTTT,TRBD1,TRBV2,TRBJ2-3,few
CASSLAGVLAKNIQYF,TGTGCCAGCAGTTTAGCCGGCGTCCTAGCCAAAAACATTCAGTACTTC,NA,TRBV12-3/TRBV12-4,TRBJ2-4,many
CASSLEGGSYQETQYF,TGTGCCAGCAGCTTAGAGGGCGGGTCGTACCAAGAGACCCAGTACTTC,NA,TRBV7-9,TRBJ2-5,NA
CASSQETLAGVGNNEQFF,TGTGCCAGCAGCCAAGAAACCTTAGCGGGAGTAGGGAACAATGAGCAGTTCTTC,TRBD2,TRBV3-1,TRBJ2-1,NA
CASSGVDTLTGELFF,TGTGCCAGCAGCGGGGTGGACACGCTCACCGGGGAGCTGTTTTTT,NA,TRBV7-8,TRBJ2-2,NA
CATSGQVEGLFF,TGTGCCACCAGCGGACAGGTGGAGGGGCTGTTTTTT,NA,TRBV15,TRBJ2-2,NA
CASRRVGTYGYTF,TGTGCCAGCAGACGGGTAGGAACCTATGGCTACACCTTC,NA,TRBV6-1,TRBJ1-2,NA
CASRSSDRGILNTQYF,TGTGCCAGCAGGAGTTCTGACAGGGGCATCCTAAATACGCAGTATTTT,TRBD1,TRBV2,TRBJ2-3,NA
CASRQLGTSGANVLTF,TGTGCCAGCCGACAGCTCGGCACCTCTGGGGCCAACGTCCTGACTTTC,NA,TRBV6-1,TRBJ2-6,NA
CASSFQTGSNYGYTF,TGTGCCAGCTCATTTCAGACAGGATCAAACTATGGCTACACCTTC,NA,TRBV18,TRBJ1-2,NA
CASSSGGINYGYTF,TGTGCCAGCAGTTCAGGGGGTATTAACTATGGCTACACCTTC,TRBD1,TRBV12-3/TRBV12-4,TRBJ1-2,many
CASSYPSKAGQLFSTDTQYF,TGTGCCAGCAGTTACCCCAGTAAGGCCGGCCAACTTTTCAGCACAGATACGCAGTATTTT,NA,TRBV6-2/TRBV6-3,TRBJ2-3,few
CSVERSGGTQYF,TGCAGCGTTGAGAGGTCCGGAGGTACGCAGTATTTT,NA,TRBV29-1,TRBJ2-3,NA
CASSLSSEETQYF,TGCGCCAGCAGCTTGTCTAGCGAAGAGACCCAGTACTTC,NA,TRBV5-1,TRBJ2-5,many
CASSHRQGKGPYEQYF,TGTGCCAGCAGCCATCGACAGGGGAAGGGACCTTACGAGCAGTACTTC,TRBD1,TRBV14,TRBJ2-7,many
CASSHETGGFGELFF,TGCGCCAGCAGCCACGAGACAGGGGGCTTCGGGGAGCTGTTTTTT,TRBD1,TRBV5-1,TRBJ2-2,NA
CSPCIGTPHSGANVLTF,TGCAGCCCATGCATCGGGACACCACACTCTGGGGCCAACGTCCTGACTTTC,NA,TRBV29-1,TRBJ2-6,many
CASSDPPGSRTGELFF,TGTGCCAGCAGTGACCCTCCAGGGAGTCGCACCGGGGAGCTGTTTTTT,NA,TRBV2,TRBJ2-2,many
CSARATSGSLSGELFF,TGCAGTGCTAGGGCAACTAGCGGGAGTCTATCCGGGGAGCTGTTTTTT,TRBD2,TRBV20-1,TRBJ2-2,NA
CASSVVESEQFF,TGTGCCAGCAGCGTAGTTGAGAGTGAGCAGTTCTTC,NA,TRBV9,TRBJ2-1,NA
CASSLEGRDYEQYF,TGCGCCAGCAGCTTGGAGGGCAGGGACTACGAGCAGTACTTC,NA,TRBV5-1,TRBJ2-7,many
CASSYRDVGSPEQFF,TGTGCCAGCAGTTACCGGGACGTAGGATCCCCTGAGCAGTTCTTC,NA,TRBV2,TRBJ2-1,NA
CASSQALTGATEAFF,TGTGCCAGCAGCCAGGCCTTGACAGGAGCAACTGAAGCTTTCTTT,NA,TRBV3-1,TRBJ1-1,NA
CASSYSSGWRDMGEKLFF,TGTGCCAGCAGTTACTCTTCGGGTTGGCGGGACATGGGTGAAAAACTGTTTTTT,NA,TRBV6-5,TRBJ1-4,many
CASSEQGGNTEAFF,TGTGCCAGCAGCGAACAGGGGGGGAACACTGAAGCTTTCTTT,TRBD1,TRBV7-9,TRBJ1-1,many
CASLDGTGFFYGANVLTF,TGTGCCAGCCTCGACGGGACAGGGTTTTTTTATGGGGCCAACGTCCTGACTTTC,TRBD1,TRBV2,TRBJ2-6,NA
CASSQRLGAFDEQFF,TGCGCCAGCAGCCAAAGACTAGGGGCGTTTGATGAGCAGTTCTTC,NA,TRBV5-1,TRBJ2-1,few